This T cell receptor (beta chain) was found in a study of a mutant IDH1 vaccine in newly diagnosed glioma. Whole-study context: The initiation of vaccination occurred 4-6 weeks after radiotherapy alone, or with temozolomide cycles. Most had both radiotherapy and temozolomide beforehand; others had only one. Study-wide findings and caveats: The study observed vaccine-induced immune responses in 85% to 95% of patients.

Time point in this sample: week 11, during vaccination. In the vaccine, a single dose held 300 ug of the mutant IDH1 20-mer peptide, along with topical imiquimod. Each astrocytoma in the donors was new, WHO grade 3 or 4, IDH1-mutant and ATRX-lost. For this clone: The antigen is not known.

Profiling relied on immunoSEQ multiplex PCR, and the TCRdb table lists in-frame clones only, not all of them. The sample records some 60,000 clones, more than 80% being singletons. This clonotype originated in a man between 25 and 39 years old with glioma. Here the sequenced sample was PBMCs, taken from a glioma patient whose treatment included an IDH1 peptide vaccine.

The CDR3 spells CASSSQSTGFHTEAFF. The DNA of the CDR3 is TGTGCCAGCAGCTCACAGTCTACAGGGTTCCACACTGAAGCTTTCTTT. V gene TRBV7-2 combines with J gene TRBJ1-1, with a weak D call TRBD1 (6 bases). The germline CDR1 and CDR2 sequences are SGHTA and FQGNSA. CDR3 length: 16 residues. Deletions cut 4 bases from V and 3 bases from J, with 18 bases between. The full variable domain, in which reference TRBV7-2 and TRBJ1-1 provide the parts outside the CDR3, is GAGVSQSPSNKVTEKGKDVELRCDPISGHTALYWYRQSLGQGLEFLIYFQGNSAPDKSGLPSDRFSAERTGGSVSTLTIQRTQQEDSAVYLCASSSQSTGFHTEAFFGQGTRLTVV.